The 26 T cell receptor beta chains below were found in one sample sequenced in a study of blood T cell repertoires in COVID-19. The assay was immunoSEQ multiplex PCR, and TCRdb's table has in-frame clones only and misses some. The data show roughly 240,000 clones, around 82% seen once. The sequenced material came from PBMCs or T cells enriched from blood (not recorded which). These receptors all stem from a woman in her forties who had been exposed to COVID-19.

The chain links TRBV5-1 to TRBJ1-6; D is perhaps TRBD1 (5 bases). The CDR3 covers 14 residues. The V and J ends lost 4 bases and 13 bases respectively, with 18 bases between them. Germline values: CDR1 SGHRS, CDR2 YFSETQ. The chain's CDR3 is CASSTGSIGVPLHF. As DNA, the CDR3 is TGCGCCAGCAGCACCGGATCGATAGGGGTTCCCCTCCACTTT.

This chain uses TRBV5-1 with TRBJ2-1; 8 bases fit TRBD1. The V gene end was trimmed by 3 bases and the J gene end by 6 bases; junction bases not matched to a gene: 11. Germline CDR1 is SGHRS and CDR2 is YFSETQ. The CDR3 is made up of 16 amino acids. The CDR3 reads CASSSSPPGQGNEQFF. The CDR3 DNA reads as TGCGCCAGCAGCTCCTCACCCCCTGGACAGGGCAATGAGCAGTTCTTC. The full variable domain, completed using reference TRBV5-1 and TRBJ2-1, is KAGVTQTPRYLIKTRGQQVTLSCSPISGHRSVSWYQQTPGQGLQFLFEYFSETQRNKGNFPGRFSGRQFSNSRSEMNVSTLELGDSALYLCASSSSPPGQGNEQFFGPGTRLTVL.

This clone was found once. V usage is TRBV5-1 and J usage is TRBJ2-1, with TRBD2 matching 12 bases. J lost 4 bases, V lost 0 bases, and 5 bases had no gene match. Germline CDR1 SGHRS, CDR2 YFSETQ. This CDR3 contains 17 residues. CDR3: CASSLASGGAMYNEQFF. DNA for the CDR3: TGCGCCAGCAGCTTGGCTAGCGGGGGGGCCATGTACAATGAGCAGTTCTTC.

The chain has TRBV18 and TRBJ2-1; 8 positions agree with TRBD2. Germline V gene data show CDR1 as KGHSH and CDR2 as LQKENI. V was clipped by 3 bases and J by 4 bases; unmatched bases: 5. There are 15 residues in the CDR3. Written as DNA, the CDR3 is TGTGCCAGCTCACCCACTAGCGGACTATACAATGAGCAGTTCTTC. Its translation: CASSPTSGLYNEQFF.

The V gene is TRBV5-1, the J gene TRBJ1-2; D may be TRBD1 (5 bases). V was shortened by 5 bases and J by 6 bases, with 14 bases between the two germline ends. The germline gives CDR1 SGHRS, CDR2 YFSETQ. The CDR3 consists of 13 residues. The CDR3 protein is CASSGAGTDGYTF. Written as DNA, the CDR3 is TGCGCCAGCAGTGGGGCAGGAACTGATGGCTACACCTTC.

The chain is built from TRBV3-1 (or the pseudogene TRBV3-2) and TRBJ1-2, with 8 bases fitting TRBD1. The CDR3 runs to 14 residues. Germline V gene lookup returns CDR1 LGHDT and CDR2 YNNKEL (reference sequence). The trim removed 4 bases at V and 3 bases at J, leaving 4 bases unmatched. This CDR3 is CASSPGQGDYGYTF. CDR3 bases: TGTGCCAGCAGCCCCGGACAGGGAGACTATGGCTACACCTTC.

This chain uses TRBV6-2 or TRBV6-3 with TRBJ1-2; 7 nucleotides align to TRBD1. CDR3 length: 13 amino acids. V trimming: 4 bases; J trimming: 6 bases; junction bases outside the gene matches: 5. The germline CDR1 and CDR2 sequences are MNHEY and SVGEGT. The CDR3 is CASSFDRANGYTF. CDR3 nucleotides: TGTGCCAGCAGTTTCGACAGGGCCAATGGCTACACCTTC.

The chain combines TRBV28 with TRBJ1-5; 7 bases match TRBD1. J lost 3 bases, V lost 6 bases, and 8 bases had no gene match. Germline assignment: CDR1 MDHEN and CDR2 SYDVKM. This CDR3 spans 15 amino acids. The CDR3 is CASSEGQTYNQPQHF. Written as DNA, the CDR3 is TGTGCCAGCAGCGAGGGACAGACCTACAATCAGCCCCAGCATTTT.

This clone was counted a single time. This chain links TRBV28 with TRBJ2-6; 7 nucleotides match TRBD1. CDR3 length: 17 amino acids. Per the germline V gene, CDR1 is MDHEN and CDR2 is SYDVKM. With 6 bases clipped from V and 0 bases from J, the junction kept 8 bases outside the gene matches. The CDR3 here is CASRGTDSISGANVLTF. In DNA form, the CDR3 reads TGTGCCAGCAGGGGGACAGACTCAATCTCTGGGGCCAACGTCCTGACTTTC.

The chain couples TRBV5-1 to TRBJ2-7, with TRBD2 matching over 16 bases. Germline V gene data show CDR1 as SGHRS and CDR2 as YFSETQ. The trim removed 0 bases at V and 2 bases at J, leaving 5 bases unmatched. The CDR3 has 18 amino acids. CDR3 sequence reads: CASSLAGTSGGDTYEQYF. The DNA for the CDR3 is TGCGCCAGCAGCTTGGCTGGGACTAGCGGGGGGGATACCTACGAGCAGTACTTC.

The chain joins TRBV30 to TRBJ1-2; D is possibly TRBD1 (6 bases). This CDR3 has 12 amino acids. The germline CDR1 and CDR2 sequences are GTSNPN and SVGIG (reference sequence). The V gene lost 3 bases and the J gene lost 7 bases, with 12 bases spanning the gap. CDR3 amino acids: CAWSGLGGGYTF. CDR3 bases: TGTGCCTGGAGCGGATTAGGGGGTGGCTACACCTTC.

The chain joins TRBV28 to TRBJ1-1, with 7 bases aligning to TRBD1. The CDR3 is made up of 14 amino acids. The V gene end was trimmed by 4 bases and the J gene end by 1 base; junction bases not matched to a gene: 3. The germline gives CDR1 MDHEN, CDR2 SYDVKM. The CDR3: CASSSTGANTEAFF. CDR3 bases: TGTGCCAGCAGTTCTACAGGGGCGAACACTGAAGCTTTCTTT.

This chain connects TRBV11-2 to TRBJ2-1; TRBD2 matches 15 bases. With 5 bases clipped from V and 10 bases from J, the junction kept 9 bases outside the gene matches. This CDR3 is 16 amino acids long. CDR1 and CDR2 from the germline V gene are SGHAT and FQNNGV. The CDR3 loop is CASSPAGLAGGREQFF. In DNA, the CDR3 is TGTGCCAGCAGCCCCGCCGGACTAGCGGGGGGGAGGGAGCAGTTCTTC.

This clone was found a few times. This chain connects TRBV27 to TRBJ1-3; D unclear. The CDR3 loop spans 14 amino acids. Trimming removed 4 bases at V and 2 bases at J, with 9 bases between. Germline loops: CDR1 MNHEY, CDR2 SMNVEV (reference sequence). Here the CDR3 DNA reads TGTGCCAGCAGTTCCCTTAGCGCTGGAAACACCATATATTTT. This encodes CASSSLSAGNTIYF.

V and J are TRBV18 and TRBJ2-1; D perhaps matches TRBD2 (6 bases). The CDR3 has 16 residues. The V end lost 0 bases, the J end lost 8 bases, and 17 bases lay between the germline ends. Germline CDR1 and CDR2: KGHSH and LQKENI. CDR3 nucleotide sequence: TGTGCCAGCTCACCACCGACGGGGGACCAAGACGATGAGCAGTTCTTC. This encodes CASSPPTGDQDDEQFF.

This chain connects TRBV28 to TRBJ2-3; TRBD2 might be the D (5 bases). This CDR3 contains 13 residues. V shed 8 bases and J shed 4 bases, with 13 bases lying between them. Germline-derived CDR1 and CDR2 are MDHEN and SYDVKM. This chain's CDR3 is CASLVEGADTQYF. In DNA, the CDR3 is TGTGCCAGCCTTGTTGAGGGTGCAGATACGCAGTATTTT.

V is TRBV7-2 and J is TRBJ2-7, with 8 bases identical to TRBD1. Germline lookup yields CDR1 SGHTA and CDR2 FQGNSA. This CDR3 has 14 residues. V shed 5 bases and J 1 base; nucleotides not matched to a gene: 4. The CDR3 is CASSTRQGSYEQYF. The CDR3 coding sequence is TGTGCCAGCAGCACCCGACAGGGGTCCTACGAGCAGTACTTC.

This clone was observed a handful of times. The chain links TRBV12-3 or TRBV12-4 to TRBJ2-7, with 7 bases identical to TRBD1. With V trimmed by 5 bases and J by 3 bases, 4 bases remained unmatched. The CDR3 runs 13 residues. CDR3 sequence: CASSVPGGYEQYF. CDR3 DNA: TGTGCCAGCAGTGTTCCAGGGGGCTACGAGCAGTACTTC.

This clone was observed a few times. The rearrangement links TRBV3-1 (or the pseudogene TRBV3-2) to TRBJ1-1, with D possibly being TRBD1 (5 bases). V was cut by 1 base and J by 5 bases, with 11 bases left in between. Germline CDR1 LGHDT, CDR2 YNNKEL (reference sequence). The CDR3 contains 14 residues. The CDR3 DNA sequence: TGTGCCAGCAGCCAAGTGACAGAAGGGACTGAAGCTTTCTTT. This encodes CASSQVTEGTEAFF.

In its sample, this clone was seen once. The J gene is TRBJ2-3, the V gene TRBV28; D perhaps matches TRBD2 (6 bases). Trimming left V 6 bases short and J 6 bases short, with 16 bases between. Germline CDR1 reads MDHEN; CDR2 reads SYDVKM. This CDR3 is built from 14 residues. The CDR3, as DNA: TGTGCCAGCAGCGTCGAGACTAGTCGGGATACGCAGTATTTT. It translates to CASSVETSRDTQYF.

The V and J genes are TRBV18 and TRBJ1-1; 10 bases line up with TRBD1. The CDR3 totals 13 residues. V lost 6 bases and J lost 3; bases outside the gene matches: 1. Per germline, CDR1 KGHSH and CDR2 LQKENI. CDR3 nucleotide sequence: TGTGCCAGCTCCGGGACAGGGGACACTGAAGCTTTCTTT. Translated, it gives CASSGTGDTEAFF.

This clone has just one count. V is TRBV6-5 and J is TRBJ2-5; D remains unclear. In germline, CDR1 is MNHEY, CDR2 SVGAGI. V lost 5 bases and J 2 bases, leaving 12 bases between the germline ends. This CDR3 contains 14 residues. CDR3 sequence (DNA): TGTGCCAGCAGTCCAAACAGTGGACAAGAGACCCAGTACTTC. As protein: CASSPNSGQETQYF.

V gene TRBV7-8 combines with J gene TRBJ1-1; weak D call: TRBD1 (5 bases). The CDR3 sequence is 12 residues long. Germline assignment: CDR1 SGHVS and CDR2 FQNEAQ. V was trimmed by 5 bases and J by 4 bases, leaving 8 bases between them. The CDR3 loop is CASSAQGTEAFF. The CDR3 nucleotides are TGTGCCAGCAGCGCCCAGGGCACTGAAGCTTTCTTT. Supplemented by reference TRBV7-8 and TRBJ1-1, the full variable domain reads GAGVSQSPRYKVAKRGQDVALRCDPISGHVSLFWYQQALGQGPEFLTYFQNEAQLDKSGLPSDRFFAERPEGSVSTLKIQRTQQEDSAVYLCASSAQGTEAFFGQGTRLTVV.

This clone is medium-sized within its sample. This rearrangement joins TRBV6-5 to TRBJ1-1; 7 bases map to TRBD1. Per the germline V gene, CDR1 is MNHEY and CDR2 is SVGAGI. The CDR3 extends over 15 amino acids. V lost 7 bases to trimming and J lost 6 bases; unmatched junction nucleotides: 14. The CDR3 bases are TGTGCCAGCAAACTTCGTTCACAGGGGTGGGCTGAAGCTTTCTTT. Translating it yields CASKLRSQGWAEAFF.

The chain links TRBV7-2 to TRBJ2-1; no clear D gene. This CDR3 contains 13 residues. CDR1 and CDR2 from the germline V gene are SGHTA and FQGNSA. Trimming removed 2 bases from V and 4 bases from J, with 6 bases in between. In DNA form, the CDR3 reads TGTGCCAGCAGCTTAAACCAGTACAATGAGCAGTTCTTC. Translating it yields CASSLNQYNEQFF.

The chain employs TRBV5-1 and TRBJ2-7; possibly TRBD2 for D (5 bases). The length of the CDR3 is 11 residues. The V gene lost 5 bases and the J gene lost 7 bases, with 10 bases spanning the gap. Germline loops: CDR1 SGHRS, CDR2 YFSETQ. The CDR3 here is CASRMGGEQYF. CDR3 DNA sequence: TGCGCCAGCAGAATGGGCGGGGAGCAGTACTTC.